A single sample gave rise to the 18 T cell receptor beta chains below, sequenced in a study of cytomegalovirus exposure and HLA in healthy donors. This PCR relied on a set of 60 Vbeta primers and 13 Jbeta primers. Produced via immunoSEQ multiplex PCR; TCRdb's table is partial and in-frame only. This table has about 140,000 clones, just over 65% appearing once. Material: PBMCs. The origin of the receptors is a woman aged 55-69 years in good health and CMV-seronegative.

The rearrangement links TRBV11-2 to TRBJ2-7, with no clear D. Germline V CDR1 and CDR2: SGHAT, FQNNGV. This CDR3 region has 15 residues. V dropped 0 bases and J dropped 0 bases, with 9 bases sitting between them. The CDR3 sequence is CASSLDRVSSYEQYF. The CDR3 bases are TGTGCCAGCAGCTTAGATCGGGTTAGCTCCTACGAGCAGTACTTC.

For this clone: Other nucleotide sequences from this sample produce the same CDR3. This chain links TRBV7-9 with TRBJ2-2; no clear D gene. V lost 1 base, J lost 1 base, and 7 bases lay in between. Per germline, CDR1 SEHNR and CDR2 FQNEAQ (reference sequence). The CDR3 covers 15 residues. The CDR3 loop is CASSLGSGNTGELFF. CDR3 sequence (DNA): TGTGCCAGCAGCTTAGGGTCCGGGAACACCGGGGAGCTGTTTTTT.

CDR3 loop: CASSLSPTSGNNEQFF. CDR3 in DNA: TGTGCCAGCAGCTTATCCCCGACTAGCGGCAACAATGAGCAGTTCTTC. This rearrangement joins TRBV7-8 to TRBJ2-1, with TRBD2 identical over 9 bases. V shed 2 bases, J shed 5 bases, and the junction held 7 bases outside the gene matches. Germline assignment: CDR1 SGHVS and CDR2 FQNEAQ. The length of the CDR3 is 16 residues.

The sample holds a few counts of this clone. The chain uses TRBV28 and TRBJ1-1; tentatively, D is TRBD1 (6 bases). The V and J ends lost 6 bases and 5 bases respectively, with 16 bases between them. The CDR3 extends over 14 amino acids. Germline values: CDR1 MDHEN, CDR2 SYDVKM. The CDR3 protein is CASSTLNRVTEAFF. The CDR3 DNA reads TGTGCCAGCAGCACTTTAAACAGGGTTACTGAAGCTTTCTTT. Variable domain in full (rest from reference TRBV28 and TRBJ1-1): DVKVTQSSRYLVKRTGEKVFLECVQDMDHENMFWYRQDPGLGLRLIYFSYDVKMKEKGDIPEGYSVSREKKERFSLILESASTNQTSMYLCASSTLNRVTEAFFGQGTRLTVV.

The V gene is TRBV7-2, the J gene TRBJ2-5; weak D call: TRBD1 (6 bases). V dropped 7 bases and J dropped 5 bases, with 20 bases sitting between them. The CDR3 extends over 15 amino acids. CDR1 and CDR2 (germline): SGHTA, FQGNSA. CDR3 protein: CASTPGDARGETQYF. In DNA form, the CDR3 reads TGTGCCAGCACCCCTGGAGACGCGAGGGGGGAGACCCAGTACTTC.

The table lists this clone with many counts. The genes are TRBV7-2 and TRBJ2-7; D not certain. With 3 bases removed from V and 3 bases from J, the gap between germline ends came to 3 bases. Germline V gives CDR1 SGHTA, CDR2 FQGNSA. The CDR3 is 11 amino acids. The CDR3 spells CASSFNYEQYF. The CDR3 bases are TGTGCCAGCAGCTTTAACTACGAGCAGTACTTC.

This clone was detected a few times. The rearrangement links TRBV11-1 to TRBJ2-5, with 10 bases lining up with TRBD1. This CDR3 contains 15 residues. With V trimmed by 1 base and J by 3 bases, 2 bases remained unmatched. Germline CDR1 reads SGHAT; CDR2 reads FQDESV (reference sequence). CDR3 in amino acids: CASSLETGGKETQYF. Here the CDR3 DNA reads TGTGCCAGCAGCTTAGAGACAGGGGGCAAAGAGACCCAGTACTTC.

V is TRBV10-2 and J is TRBJ2-7, with D perhaps matching TRBD2 (6 bases). Germline CDR1 WSHSY, CDR2 SAAADI. The V and J ends lost 3 bases and 2 bases respectively, with 14 bases between them. This CDR3 spans 15 amino acids. The chain's CDR3 is CASSDPGLPTYEQYF. As DNA, the CDR3 is TGCGCCAGCAGTGACCCGGGACTTCCAACCTACGAGCAGTACTTC.

The genes are TRBV5-4 and TRBJ2-3, with 9 bases that match TRBD2. Per germline, CDR1 SGHNT and CDR2 YYREEE (reference sequence). J gave up 4 bases and V 4 bases, and 4 bases lay outside the gene matches. CDR3 size: 14 residues. The CDR3 sequence: CASSQTSGSDTQYF. The CDR3 DNA reads TGTGCCAGCAGCCAGACTAGCGGCTCAGATACGCAGTATTTT.

The table lists this clone with a few counts. This chain joins TRBV6-5 and TRBJ2-1; 9 bases agree with TRBD2. Germline V gene lookup returns CDR1 MNHEY and CDR2 SVGAGI. CDR3 length equals 15 residues. After removal of 7 bases from V and 2 bases from J, the junction contained 6 bases not matched to a gene. This CDR3 is CASTSLAGAYNEQFF. In DNA, the CDR3 is TGTGCCAGCACCTCATTAGCGGGAGCCTACAATGAGCAGTTCTTC.

Worth noting for this clone: Germline and junction disagree at one end, which may indicate a read error. The chain recombines TRBV7-9 with TRBJ1-2; perhaps TRBD1 as D (6 bases). This CDR3 has 14 amino acids. Germline-derived CDR1 and CDR2 are SEHNR and FQNEAQ (reference sequence). The CDR3 region is CSSSLTSGVYGYTF. CDR3 sequence (DNA): TGTTCCAGCAGCTTAACTTCAGGGGTGTATGGCTACACCTTC.

This clone came up a few times. The chain recombines TRBV5-1 with TRBJ2-1; D not resolved. Trimming cost V 1 base and J 9 bases, with 5 bases left between them. CDR1 and CDR2 from the germline V gene are SGHRS and YFSETQ. The CDR3 loop spans 11 amino acids. The CDR3 sequence: CASSLWSEQFF. In DNA form, the CDR3 reads TGCGCCAGCAGCTTGTGGAGTGAGCAGTTCTTC.

In nucleotides, the CDR3 is TGTGCCAGCAGTTACTCCGGGACAGGGGACGTACAGCCCCAGCATTTT. Its translation: CASSYSGTGDVQPQHF. The chain uses TRBV6-6 and TRBJ1-5; 10 bases match TRBD1. The length of the CDR3 is 16 residues. With 0 bases clipped from V and 7 bases from J, the junction kept 6 bases outside the gene matches. CDR1 is MNHNY, CDR2 SVGAGI, per germline (reference sequence).

The chain employs TRBV6-5 and TRBJ2-5; D is possibly TRBD2 (6 bases). Germline V gives CDR1 MNHEY, CDR2 SVGAGI. V was pared by 2 bases and J by 2 bases, with 12 bases between. This CDR3 has 15 residues. CDR3 residues: CASSYTRGLQETQYF. The CDR3 DNA sequence: TGTGCCAGCAGTTACACTAGGGGACTGCAAGAGACCCAGTACTTC.

In this sample, this clone turned up a few times. V and J are TRBV6-6 and TRBJ2-1; D unresolved. This CDR3 contains 12 residues. Trimming took off 6 bases at V and 4 bases at J, with 7 bases between the two ends. Germline V gene data show CDR1 as MNHNY and CDR2 as SVGAGI (reference sequence). In DNA, the CDR3 is TGTGCCAGCAGCTTCCCGTACAATGAGCAGTTCTTC. Its protein is CASSFPYNEQFF.

As concerns this clone: At the DNA level, this CDR3 is encoded by other sequences in the same sample as well. The V call is TRBV28, the J call TRBJ1-5; D unclear. The germline V gene has CDR1 MDHEN and CDR2 SYDVKM. The CDR3 sequence is 13 residues long. V was shortened by 2 bases and J by 2 bases, with 4 bases between the two germline ends. CDR3 bases: TGTGCCAGCAGTTTACCGGGCAATCAGCCCCAGCATTTT. It translates to CASSLPGNQPQHF.

The chain couples TRBV5-1 to TRBJ2-3; TRBD2 matches 12 bases. The junction had 2 bases not matched to a gene; V was cut back by 5 bases and J by 4 bases. Germline V gene data show CDR1 as SGHRS and CDR2 as YFSETQ. CDR3 length: 14 residues. For the CDR3, the DNA is TGCGCCAGCAGAACTAGCGGGGGGCCAGATACGCAGTATTTT. Its protein product is CASRTSGGPDTQYF. Looking up the rest from reference TRBV5-1 and TRBJ2-3 gives the full variable domain: KAGVTQTPRYLIKTRGQQVTLSCSPISGHRSVSWYQQTPGQGLQFLFEYFSETQRNKGNFPGRFSGRQFSNSRSEMNVSTLELGDSALYLCASRTSGGPDTQYFGPGTRLTVL.

The chain uses TRBV7-2 and TRBJ2-1; 7 bases match TRBD2. V shed 1 base and J 5 bases; nucleotides not matched to a gene: 11. Germline CDR1 SGHTA, CDR2 FQGNSA. This CDR3 region has 17 residues. The chain's CDR3 is CASSLDIRAGKNNEQFF. Written as DNA, the CDR3 is TGTGCCAGCAGCTTAGATATAAGAGCGGGAAAAAACAATGAGCAGTTCTTC.